The text below deals with one T cell receptor (beta chain). Antigen unknown. V lost 7 bases and J lost 2, with 10 bases in between. CDR3 size: 13 residues. CDR1 is MDHEN, CDR2 SYDVKM, per germline. The sample is drawn from a study of T cell responses to AZD1222 COVID-19 vaccine. Study findings and constraints: White British ancestry dominated among donors, who included more females, and clonal diversity was possibly underestimated.

TCRdb's table, derived via immunoSEQ multiplex PCR, lists solely in-frame clones and lacks some. The data contain some 71,000 clones, roughly 84% of them singletons. This sequence originates from an adult in good health. The sample in question was peripheral blood, obtained on day 0 of AZD1222 vaccination. This chain joins TRBV28 and TRBJ2-3; no definite D call. The CDR3 reads CASTWGPTDTQYF. DNA of the CDR3: TGTGCCAGCACATGGGGTCCCACAGATACGCAGTATTTT.